These 13 T cell receptor beta chains were sequenced from one sample in a study of blood T cell repertoires in COVID-19. The protocol was immunoSEQ multiplex PCR, while the TCRdb copy is restricted to in-frame clones and leaves out a portion. The data hold 150,000 to 200,000 clones, with around 90% observed a single time. Sample: peripheral blood. The receptors were gathered from a man aged 60 to 75 with acute or convalescent COVID-19.

This chain uses TRBV19 with TRBJ2-2, with a tentative D call TRBD1 (7 bases). V lost 7 bases and J 0 bases, leaving 27 bases between the germline ends. Germline V gene lookup returns CDR1 LNHDA and CDR2 SQIVND (reference sequence). The CDR3 is 20 amino acids. The CDR3 is CASIARDRFGSGANTGELFF. CDR3 coding DNA: TGTGCCAGTATCGCCAGGGACAGATTTGGATCGGGAGCGAACACCGGGGAGCTGTTTTTT.

The chain combines TRBV19 with TRBJ1-2; 8 positions match TRBD1. Germline V CDR1 and CDR2: LNHDA, SQIVND (reference sequence). This CDR3 is built from 17 residues. With V trimmed by 6 bases and J by 4 bases, 16 bases remained unmatched. This chain's CDR3 is CASRAQGARMGAYGYTF. CDR3 coding DNA: TGTGCCAGTAGGGCCCAGGGGGCGCGGATGGGGGCCTATGGCTACACCTTC.

The chain carries TRBV3-1 (or the pseudogene TRBV3-2) and TRBJ1-5, with D uncertain. Deletions cut 0 bases from V and 0 bases from J, with 12 bases between. Germline-derived CDR1 and CDR2 are LGHDT and YNNKEL (reference sequence). There are 17 residues in the CDR3. The CDR3 bases are TGTGCCAGCAGCCAAGATTGGCCCTCAAATAGCAATCAGCCCCAGCATTTT. The encoded protein is CASSQDWPSNSNQPQHF.

V gene TRBV6-6 combines with J gene TRBJ1-2; weak D call: TRBD1 (6 bases). V dropped 5 bases and J dropped 8 bases, with 18 bases sitting between them. In germline, CDR1 is MNHNY, CDR2 SVGAGI (reference sequence). The CDR3 is 14 amino acids. This chain's CDR3 is CASSRDIGMEGYTF. As DNA, the CDR3 is TGTGCCAGCAGTCGGGACATAGGGATGGAGGGCTACACCTTC.

The rearrangement uses TRBV6-5 and TRBJ2-1, with D possibly matching TRBD2 (6 bases). CDR1 MNHEY and CDR2 SVGAGI come from the germline V gene. The CDR3 totals 15 residues. The V gene lost 0 bases and the J gene lost 2 bases, with 8 bases spanning the gap. The DNA of the CDR3 is TGTGCCAGCAGTTACTCGGCGGGGCCCTACAATGAGCAGTTCTTC. Its protein is CASSYSAGPYNEQFF.

The chain couples TRBV10-3 to TRBJ2-7; the match to TRBD1 covers 7 bases. The CDR3 runs to 11 residues. V lost 2 bases and J lost 12; bases outside the gene matches: 4. CDR1 is ENHRY, CDR2 SYGVKD, per germline. CDR3 sequence reads: CAISERGPLYV. CDR3 in DNA: TGTGCCATCAGTGAGAGGGGGCCTCTGTACGTC.

The chain recombines TRBV20-1 with TRBJ2-1; 14 bases are a match to TRBD2. This CDR3 spans 15 amino acids. V dropped 3 bases and J dropped 12; count of bases not matched to a gene: 10. The germline gives CDR1 DFQATT, CDR2 SNEGSKA (reference sequence). The CDR3 loop reads CSASNSGLAGVRQFF. The DNA for the CDR3 is TGCAGTGCTAGTAATTCGGGACTAGCGGGAGTAAGGCAGTTCTTC.

The chain has TRBV24-1 and TRBJ1-5; 9 bases agree with TRBD1. This CDR3 has 16 residues. The germline CDR1 and CDR2 sequences are KGHDR and SFDVKD. The ends lost 4 bases at V and 4 bases at J; junction bases unmatched: 7. The CDR3 spells CATSEAGTGRNQPQHF. The CDR3 nucleotides read TGTGCCACCAGTGAGGCCGGGACAGGGCGGAATCAGCCCCAGCATTTT.

The rearrangement joins TRBV29-1 to TRBJ2-1, with TRBD1 matching 11 bases. Germline V CDR1 and CDR2: SQVTM, ANQGSEA. The CDR3 spans 16 residues. V shed 1 base, J shed 4 bases, and the junction held 6 bases outside the gene matches. CDR3 sequence: CSVEGYRDRGYNEQFF. The CDR3 bases are TGCAGCGTTGAAGGATACAGGGACAGGGGGTACAATGAGCAGTTCTTC.

This chain uses TRBV19 with TRBJ2-7; D possibly corresponds to TRBD1 (7 bases). Trimming stripped 5 bases from V and 6 bases from J, with 17 bases between. This CDR3 comprises 14 residues. CDR1 is LNHDA and CDR2 is SQIVND in the germline V gene (reference sequence). The chain's CDR3 is CASSPGRGVGEQYV. For the CDR3, the DNA is TGTGCCAGTAGTCCCGGCAGGGGGGTAGGCGAGCAGTACGTC.

The chain recombines TRBV24-1 with TRBJ1-2; 8 bases line up with TRBD1. This CDR3 has 16 amino acids. The J segment lost 5 bases and the V segment lost 2 bases, leaving 9 bases of the junction unmatched. CDR1 and CDR2 from the germline V gene are KGHDR and SFDVKD. CDR3 bases: TGTGCCACCAGTGATTCAAATTCTCAGGGGGCTTATGGCTACACCTTC. Its translation: CATSDSNSQGAYGYTF.

The V and J genes are TRBV7-9 and TRBJ2-5; 8 positions agree with TRBD2. Germline V lookup: CDR1 SEHNR, CDR2 FQNEAQ (reference sequence). With 0 bases clipped from V and 4 bases from J, the junction kept 10 bases outside the gene matches. The length of the CDR3 is 17 residues. This CDR3 is CASSLAVSGELRETQYF. In DNA, the CDR3 is TGTGCCAGCAGCTTAGCGGTTAGCGGGGAGTTACGAGAGACCCAGTACTTC.

The V gene is TRBV5-1, the J gene TRBJ1-1, with D perhaps TRBD1 (6 bases). The germline gives CDR1 SGHRS, CDR2 YFSETQ. Trimming removed 0 bases from V and 4 bases from J, with 13 bases in between. This CDR3 spans 15 amino acids. This CDR3 is CASSLVSRGITEAFF. The CDR3, as DNA: TGCGCCAGCAGCTTGGTTAGCAGGGGTATCACTGAAGCTTTCTTT.